These 27 T cell receptor beta chains were sequenced from one sample in a study of identical twins. Using its own MiXCR run on the 5' RACE reads, TCRdb lists one record per CDR3 protein. The repertoire has around 1.7 million distinct CDR3 sequences, about 31% of them found once; the top ten carry approximately 0.29%. Specimen: cord blood. The receptors come from a newborn girl in good health.

This clonotype was detected a few times. The CDR3, as DNA: TGTGCCAGCAGCTCACTTCCTGACAGGGCACAGGCGGGCTACACCTTC. Translation: CASSSLPDRAQAGYTF. The V and J genes are TRBV7-9 and TRBJ1-2, with 7 bases matching TRBD1. Germline loops: CDR1 SEHNR, CDR2 FQNEAQ (reference sequence). The CDR3 runs 16 residues. With V trimmed by 4 bases and J by 8 bases, 16 bases remained unmatched.

This clonotype was recorded a few times. The V call is TRBV20-1, the J call TRBJ1-5, with D possibly being TRBD1 (6 bases). CDR1 is DFQATT, CDR2 SNEGSKA, per germline (reference sequence). This CDR3 comprises 19 residues. The ends were cut back, 3 bases at V and 2 bases at J, with 26 bases in the middle. DNA of the CDR3: TGCAGTGCTAGTAGGGGGGAGGTCAGGATAATACGGGGCAATCAGCCCCAGCATTTT. Protein sequence: CSASRGEVRIIRGNQPQHF.

At least ten counts were recorded for this clonotype. The J gene is TRBJ2-1, the V gene TRBV21-1; the D call TRBD1 from the table was never checked on the DNA. TRBV21-1 is labeled a pseudogene. This CDR3 is 11 amino acids long. This CDR3 is CASSKGDEQFF. The CDR3 region has the DNA TGTGCCAGCAGCAAAGGGGATGAGCAGTTCTTC.

This clonotype has more than one count but fewer than ten. The chain is built from TRBV12-3 or TRBV12-4 and TRBJ2-3; TRBD1 aligns across 12 bases. With 3 bases clipped from V and 5 bases from J, the junction kept 3 bases outside the gene matches. The CDR3 has 15 amino acids. Here the CDR3 reads CASSFGDRGQDTQYF. The CDR3 DNA reads TGTGCCAGCAGTTTTGGGGACAGGGGGCAAGATACGCAGTATTTT.

This chain links TRBV20-1 with TRBJ2-3, with 8 nucleotides matching TRBD2. The CDR3 totals 12 residues. V shed 3 bases and J 7 bases; nucleotides not matched to a gene: 3. Germline values: CDR1 DFQATT, CDR2 SNEGSKA (reference sequence). The CDR3 sequence is CSASGRAHTQYF. DNA for the CDR3: TGCAGTGCTAGCGGGAGGGCCCATACGCAGTATTTT.

This clonotype has more than one count but fewer than ten. The V call is TRBV5-5, the J call TRBJ1-2; no definite D call. Per germline, CDR1 SGHKS and CDR2 YYEKEE (reference sequence). Trimming took 1 base from V and 2 from J, leaving 9 bases between them. The CDR3 runs to 14 residues. The CDR3 nucleotides read TGTGCCAGCAGCTTGCTCCAGCCGAACTATGGCTACACCTTC. Encoded protein: CASSLLQPNYGYTF.

This clonotype was observed a handful of times. This chain links TRBV5-1 with TRBJ2-5; D is ambiguous. V was pared by 3 bases and J by 7 bases, with 7 bases between. CDR1 SGHRS and CDR2 YFSETQ come from the germline V gene. The CDR3 is made up of 11 amino acids. Here the CDR3 reads CASSSDGTQYF. The CDR3 DNA follows: TGCGCCAGCAGCTCCGATGGGACCCAGTACTTC.

This clonotype has a handful of counts. Written as DNA, the CDR3 is TGTGCCAGCATGGCGAGCGGGAGTTTAAAGGCGGACGAGCAGTACTTC. This encodes CASMASGSLKADEQYF. The chain joins TRBV6-5 to TRBJ2-5, with 8 bases identical to TRBD2. With the DNA end fitting TRBJ2-7 better, the J assignment may be wrong. The CDR3 extends over 16 amino acids. Germline V gives CDR1 MNHEY, CDR2 SVGAGI.

This clonotype was recorded a few times. This sequence joins TRBV20-1 and TRBJ1-6; D perhaps matches TRBD1 (5 bases). From germline, CDR1 is DFQATT and CDR2 SNEGSKA (reference sequence). V was pared by 3 bases and J by 0 bases, with 12 bases between. The CDR3 spans 16 residues. The chain's CDR3 is CSASPGRGSYNSPLHF. The CDR3 nucleotides are TGCAGTGCTAGCCCCGGGAGGGGCTCCTATAATTCACCCCTCCACTTT.

This clonotype was detected many times. This sequence joins TRBV2 and TRBJ2-3, with TRBD2 identical over 8 bases. CDR3 length equals 12 residues. Germline-derived CDR1 and CDR2 are SNHLY and FYNNEI. V was pared by 6 bases and J by 6 bases, with 2 bases of the junction left unmatched. The CDR3 bases are TGTGCCAGCAGGGCTAGCGGGGATACGCAGTATTTT. Translating gives CASRASGDTQYF.

Note on this clonotype: This may be a read error, as it is one base from a much larger clone. The chain recombines TRBV11-1 with TRBJ2-1, with TRBD2 matching over 9 bases. The CDR3 has 15 amino acids. CDR1 is SGHAT, CDR2 FQDESV, per germline (reference sequence). The V gene end was trimmed by 4 bases and the J gene end by 6 bases; junction bases not matched to a gene: 7. The CDR3 region has the DNA TGTGCCAGCAGCTCAGCTAGCGGGATATTCAATGAGCAGTTCTTC. Its protein is CASSSASGIFNEQFF.

The chain links TRBV2 to TRBJ2-7, with 8 bases matching TRBD1. Per the germline V gene, CDR1 is SNHLY and CDR2 is FYNNEI. The ends lost 0 bases at V and 2 bases at J; junction bases unmatched: 3. This CDR3 region has 15 residues. CDR3 DNA: TGTGCCAGCAGTGAAGCTTGGACAGGGACCTACGAGCAGTACTTC. Translating gives CASSEAWTGTYEQYF.

Notes on this clonotype: Germline and junction disagree at one end, which may indicate a read error. The rearrangement joins TRBV7-9 to TRBJ2-2, with D possibly being TRBD2 (6 bases). From germline, CDR1 is SEHNR and CDR2 FQNEAQ (reference sequence). The CDR3 extends over 16 amino acids. CDR3 DNA sequence: TGTGCCAGCAGCCCTCCTTATCGGGGGAACCCCGGGGAGCTGTTTTTT. Translating it yields CASSPPYRGNPGELFF.

The CDR3 region has the DNA TGTGCCAGCACCTCCGAGGGGTCCAGGGGAAACACCGGGGAGCTGTTTTTT. Protein product: CASTSEGSRGNTGELFF. The genes are TRBV27 and TRBJ2-2, with TRBD1 as a possible D gene (6 bases). This CDR3 has 17 amino acids. Germline V CDR1 and CDR2: MNHEY, SMNVEV (reference sequence). V was cut by 7 bases and J by 2 bases, with 20 bases left in between.

This clonotype was picked up a small number of times. This chain uses TRBV7-2 with TRBJ2-1; 9 nucleotides align to TRBD2. This CDR3 has 16 residues. Germline CDR1 is SGHTA and CDR2 is FQGNSA. Trimming took 5 bases from V and 6 from J; bases not matched to a gene: 11. CDR3 bases: TGTGCCAGCAGCCCCAAATTAGCGGGGGCGTTCAATGAGCAGTTCTTC. Translation gives CASSPKLAGAFNEQFF.

In this sample, this clonotype turned up many times. V and J are TRBV29-1 and TRBJ2-7, with TRBD1 matching 7 bases. The CDR3 consists of 12 residues. CDR1 SQVTM and CDR2 ANQGSEA come from the germline V gene. Trimming cost V 7 bases and J 3 bases; bases outside gene matches: 6. In DNA, the CDR3 is TGCAGCGCGACGGACAGGCGCTACGAGCAGTACTTC. Its translation is CSATDRRYEQYF.

V usage is TRBV23-1 and J usage is TRBJ1-6; D is possibly TRBD1 (5 bases). TRBV23-1 is flagged as an ORF with uncertain function. V was pared by 2 bases and J by 6 bases, with 23 bases between. The CDR3 runs to 19 residues. The CDR3: CASSQDLCGTDRSNSPLHF. The CDR3 nucleotides are TGCGCCAGCAGTCAAGACCTTTGCGGGACGGACCGAAGTAATTCACCCCTCCACTTT.

In DNA form, the CDR3 reads TGTGCCAGCAGCCAAGATACAAGGAATGAGCAGTTCTTC. As protein: CASSQDTRNEQFF. This chain links TRBV3-1 with TRBJ2-1; no reliable D call. This CDR3 comprises 13 residues. Trimming pared 0 bases from V and 7 bases from J, leaving 7 bases between. In germline, CDR1 is LGHDT, CDR2 YNNKEL (reference sequence).

This clonotype was seen more than once but under ten times. The genes are TRBV20-1 and TRBJ2-1; the D gene is possibly TRBD1 (6 bases). Trimming shortened V by 3 bases and J by 9 bases, and 15 bases separated the two germline ends. The germline V gene has CDR1 DFQATT and CDR2 SNEGSKA (reference sequence). The CDR3 runs to 13 residues. CDR3 region: CSARPSQGTEQFF. The CDR3 region has the DNA TGCAGTGCTAGGCCCTCACAGGGAACTGAGCAGTTCTTC.

This chain links TRBV5-1 with TRBJ2-3, with D hard to call. Per germline, CDR1 SGHRS and CDR2 YFSETQ. The length of the CDR3 is 15 residues. Between the trimmed V and J ends, which lost 0 bases and 4 bases, there was a span of 12 bases. CDR3: CASSLGRYRADTQYF. Written as DNA, the CDR3 is TGCGCCAGCAGCTTGGGCCGATACCGTGCAGATACGCAGTATTTT.

The rearrangement links TRBV3-1 to TRBJ1-4; TRBD1 is a possible D gene (5 bases). With 1 base removed from V and 10 bases from J, the gap between germline ends came to 13 bases. There are 14 residues in the CDR3. Germline CDR1 LGHDT, CDR2 YNNKEL (reference sequence). CDR3 bases: TGTGCCAGCAGCCAAGCAACAGGTCCAGGAAAACTGTTTTTT. Encoded protein: CASSQATGPGKLFF.

This chain links TRBV28 with TRBJ2-2, with 8 bases that match TRBD1. Germline values: CDR1 MDHEN, CDR2 SYDVKM. The CDR3 length is 13 residues. Trimming took 7 bases from V and 6 from J; bases not matched to a gene: 4. The CDR3 nucleotides are TGTGCCAGCACTACAGGGGGACCCGGGGAGCTGTTTTTT. This codes for CASTTGGPGELFF.

This chain uses TRBV14 with TRBJ2-5; TRBD2 is a possible D gene (6 bases). V lost 4 bases and J 4 bases, leaving 19 bases between the germline ends. There are 16 residues in the CDR3. Germline CDR1 SGHDN, CDR2 FVKESK. CDR3 DNA: TGTGCCAGCAGCCCACGGACTACCCTGAAATTAGAGACCCAGTACTTC. It translates to CASSPRTTLKLETQYF. The full variable domain, with the rest looked up from reference TRBV14 and TRBJ2-5, is EAGVTQFPSHSVIEKGQTVTLRCDPISGHDNLYWYRRVMGKEIKFLLHFVKESKQDESGMPNNRFLAERTGGTYSTLKVQPAELEDSGVYFCASSPRTTLKLETQYFGPGTRLLVL.

V gene TRBV2 combines with J gene TRBJ1-5; D remains unclear. Deletions cut 1 base from V and 2 bases from J, with 9 bases between. Per the germline V gene, CDR1 is SNHLY and CDR2 is FYNNEI. The length of the CDR3 is 15 residues. The CDR3 loop reads CASSEERSGNQPQHF. In DNA form, the CDR3 reads TGTGCCAGCAGTGAAGAGCGCAGCGGCAATCAGCCCCAGCATTTT. The variable domain in full, with the rest retrieved from reference TRBV2 and TRBJ1-5, is EPEVTQTPSHQVTQMGQEVILRCVPISNHLYFYWYRQILGQKVEFLVSFYNNEISEKSEIFDDQFSVERPDGSNFTLKIRSTKLEDSAMYFCASSEERSGNQPQHFGDGTRLSIL.

For this clonotype: A read error may produce the germline difference seen at one junction end. For the CDR3, the DNA is TGTGCCAGCGGTTTAAGCTTCTACGAGCAGTACTTC. It codes for CASGLSFYEQYF. The rearrangement uses TRBV12-3 or TRBV12-4 and TRBJ2-7; D gene unclear. The CDR3 consists of 12 residues.

This clonotype showed up just a few times. The V gene is TRBV20-1, the J gene TRBJ2-1; D ambiguous. Trimming shortened V by 0 bases and J by 5 bases, and 5 bases separated the two germline ends. The length of the CDR3 is 12 residues. Germline-derived CDR1 and CDR2 are DFQATT and SNEGSKA (reference sequence). CDR3 coding DNA: TGCAGTGCTAGAGATCTAAACAATGAGCAGTTCTTC. Amino acid sequence: CSARDLNNEQFF.

The V gene is TRBV3-1, the J gene TRBJ1-4, with D hard to call. The length of the CDR3 is 14 residues. Germline V gives CDR1 LGHDT, CDR2 YNNKEL (reference sequence). Trimming cost V 1 base and J 4 bases, with 7 bases left between them. The CDR3 region is CASSQGRLNEKLFF. The CDR3 DNA reads TGTGCCAGCAGCCAAGGCAGGCTTAATGAAAAACTGTTTTTT.